The next 21 T cell receptor beta chains were all read from a single sample in a study of beta chain features in type 1 diabetes. The entirety of the isolated RNA underwent reverse transcription, so expressed TCRB transcripts were sequenced. The assay was immunoSEQ multiplex PCR, and TCRdb's table has in-frame clones only and misses some. The table lists about 150,000 clones, 8.5% to 12% of them singletons, with approximately 1.3% in the top ten. Sequencing used naive CD4+ T cells from blood. Receptor source: a young man in good health.

The chain has TRBV7-2 and TRBJ2-1, with D perhaps matching TRBD2 (5 bases). Germline V gene sequence: CDR1 SGHTA, CDR2 FQGNSA. The germline V and J ends were trimmed by 1 base and 5 bases, with 9 bases remaining between them. CDR3 length: 14 amino acids. In nucleotides, the CDR3 is TGTGCCAGCAGCTTAGTCCTGGGAGACAATGAGCAGTTCTTC. Translating gives CASSLVLGDNEQFF.

The CDR3 here is CASSAHRTEAQFF. The DNA of the CDR3 is TGTGCCAGCAGCGCTCACCGAACGGAGGCTCAGTTCTTC. The chain recombines TRBV7-8 with TRBJ2-1; D is possibly TRBD2 (5 bases). Germline-derived CDR1 and CDR2 are SGHVS and FQNEAQ. V shed 5 bases and J shed 13 bases, with 18 bases lying between them. The CDR3 spans 13 residues.

This rearrangement joins TRBV7-9 to TRBJ2-2; 7 bases match TRBD2. This CDR3 comprises 15 residues. V dropped 4 bases and J dropped 6; count of bases not matched to a gene: 8. CDR1 and CDR2 from the germline V gene are SEHNR and FQNEAQ (reference sequence). The CDR3 DNA reads TGTGCCAGCAGCTGGGGGGGTATGTTGGCCGGGGAGCTGTTTTTT. This sequence encodes CASSWGGMLAGELFF.

The rearrangement links TRBV19 to TRBJ1-2; a weak D match, TRBD1 (6 bases). Looked up from germline, CDR1 is LNHDA and CDR2 is SQIVND (reference sequence). The CDR3 contains 15 residues. V lost 2 bases to trimming and J lost 8 bases, with 18 bases between them. The CDR3 coding sequence is TGTGCCAGTAGTATAAGTCCCGGACAGAGGAGGGGCTACACCTTC. Protein sequence: CASSISPGQRRGYTF. Variable domain in full (rest from reference TRBV19 and TRBJ1-2): DGGITQSPKYLFRKEGQNVTLSCEQNLNHDAMYWYRQDPGQGLRLIYYSQIVNDFQKGDIAEGYSVSREKKESFPLTVTSAQKNPTAFYLCASSISPGQRRGYTFGSGTRLTVV.

V gene TRBV6-6 combines with J gene TRBJ2-4; 7 positions match TRBD1. The CDR3 spans 13 residues. J gave up 8 bases and V 6 bases, and 7 bases lay outside the gene matches. Germline CDR1 is MNHNY and CDR2 is SVGAGI (reference sequence). The CDR3 sequence is CASRGQVGDIQYF. CDR3 in DNA: TGTGCCAGCAGAGGACAGGTGGGAGACATTCAGTACTTC.

This clone was found a few times. The chain links TRBV5-4 to TRBJ2-7; 7 bases are shared with TRBD2. Trimming at V came to 4 bases and at J to 3 bases, leaving 13 bases not matched to a gene. Germline V gene lookup returns CDR1 SGHNT and CDR2 YYREEE (reference sequence). This CDR3 has 16 residues. The CDR3 sequence is CASSASGGAQLYEQYF. The DNA for the CDR3 is TGTGCCAGCAGCGCGTCGGGGGGAGCTCAGCTCTACGAGCAGTACTTC.

The J gene is TRBJ1-2, the V gene TRBV2; possible D gene TRBD1, 6 bases. The length of the CDR3 is 14 residues. With 8 bases removed from V and 4 bases from J, the gap between germline ends came to 17 bases. The germline CDR1 and CDR2 sequences are SNHLY and FYNNEI. DNA for the CDR3: TGTGCCAGCTACGGAGGCAGGGGTAGCTATGGCTACACCTTC. It specifies CASYGGRGSYGYTF.

The rearrangement uses TRBV19 and TRBJ2-7, with TRBD1 matching 7 bases. Germline loops: CDR1 LNHDA, CDR2 SQIVND (reference sequence). The V and J ends lost 6 bases and 5 bases, in that order; junction bases with no gene match: 4. The length of the CDR3 is 12 residues. The CDR3 region is CASSGTVDEQYF. The CDR3 nucleotides are TGTGCCAGTAGCGGGACAGTAGACGAGCAGTACTTC.

The J gene is TRBJ2-7, the V gene TRBV10-1; 8 bases are shared with TRBD2. The trim removed 7 bases at V and 1 base at J, leaving 9 bases unmatched. The CDR3 length is 15 residues. Germline CDR1 is WNHNN and CDR2 is SYGVQD (reference sequence). CDR3 residues: CASNVSGLESYEQYF. The CDR3 DNA is TGCGCCAGCAACGTATCGGGACTAGAATCCTACGAGCAGTACTTC.

This clone was observed a few times. The V and J genes are TRBV7-2 and TRBJ2-3; 12 bases match TRBD2. The CDR3 totals 16 residues. Trimming took 5 bases from V and 5 from J; bases not matched to a gene: 8. Germline V gene data show CDR1 as SGHTA and CDR2 as FQGNSA. CDR3 residues: CASSPLAGGPEDTQYF. The CDR3 bases are TGTGCCAGCAGCCCTCTAGCGGGGGGGCCGGAAGATACGCAGTATTTT.

There are a few counts of this clone. The chain links TRBV11-2 to TRBJ2-5; tentatively, D is TRBD1 (6 bases). This CDR3 has 13 amino acids. Germline CDR1 is SGHAT and CDR2 is FQNNGV. V was pared by 1 base and J by 3 bases, with 6 bases between. The CDR3 DNA sequence: TGTGCCAGCAGCTTAGGGACAGAAGAGACCCAGTACTTC. Translation: CASSLGTEETQYF.

The chain carries TRBV5-1 and TRBJ1-2; tentatively, D is TRBD1 (6 bases). The CDR3 has 14 amino acids. CDR1 is SGHRS, CDR2 YFSETQ, per germline. Trimming removed 3 bases from V and 8 bases from J, with 17 bases in between. In DNA, the CDR3 is TGCGCCAGCAGCTCGGACTTACAGGGCGGAGGCTACACCTTC. Its translation is CASSSDLQGGGYTF.

CDR3 region: CASSPGTGNTGELFF. The CDR3 nucleotides read TGTGCCAGCAGCCCCGGGACAGGGAACACCGGGGAGCTGTTTTTT. This chain joins TRBV2 and TRBJ2-2, with 8 bases identical to TRBD1. The CDR3 is 15 residues long. Germline-derived CDR1 and CDR2 are SNHLY and FYNNEI. With 6 bases clipped from V and 1 base from J, the junction kept 4 bases outside the gene matches.

The chain couples TRBV9 to TRBJ1-2, with 7 bases aligning to TRBD1. Germline-derived CDR1 and CDR2 are SGDLS and YYNGEE. V shed 2 bases and J 3 bases; nucleotides not matched to a gene: 1. The CDR3 loop spans 13 amino acids. Written as DNA, the CDR3 is TGTGCCAGCAGCGTCGGGACAGACTATGGCTACACCTTC. This gives the protein CASSVGTDYGYTF.

V is TRBV4-3 and J is TRBJ2-5, with D maybe TRBD2 (6 bases). Germline CDR1 LGHNA, CDR2 YSLEER. CDR3 length: 16 amino acids. Between the trimmed V and J ends, which lost 0 bases and 2 bases, there was a span of 13 bases. As DNA, the CDR3 is TGCGCCAGCAGCCAAGAGTTGGCGGGGAGGCAAGAGACCCAGTACTTC. Translated, it gives CASSQELAGRQETQYF.

V is TRBV18 and J is TRBJ1-6, with 7 bases matching TRBD1. From germline, CDR1 is KGHSH and CDR2 LQKENI. The CDR3 spans 15 residues. V lost 5 bases, J lost 9 bases, and 10 bases stayed unmatched. Written as DNA, the CDR3 is TGTGCCAGCTCAACGAGGGGGCCCGAAGGTTCACCCCTCCACTTT. Residues: CASSTRGPEGSPLHF.

J is TRBJ2-7 and V is TRBV11-2, with TRBD2 matching 8 bases. V shed 0 bases, J shed 2 bases, and the junction held 3 bases outside the gene matches. The CDR3 totals 15 residues. CDR1 is SGHAT, CDR2 FQNNGV, per germline. The chain's CDR3 is CASSLDLGGAYEQYF. The DNA of the CDR3 is TGTGCCAGCAGCTTAGATCTCGGGGGGGCCTACGAGCAGTACTTC.

This clone occurred many times. The genes are TRBV30 and TRBJ2-1; the D gene is possibly TRBD1 (5 bases). Germline V gene data show CDR1 as GTSNPN and CDR2 as SVGIG (reference sequence). Trimming pared 1 base from V and 5 bases from J, leaving 6 bases between. The CDR3 is made up of 12 amino acids. The CDR3 bases are TGTGCCTGGAGTGGGGGCCACAATGAGCAGTTCTTC. Its translation: CAWSGGHNEQFF.

The gene calls are TRBV7-9 and TRBJ2-2; the match to TRBD2 covers 12 bases. The CDR3 sequence is 17 residues long. The V segment lost 1 base and the J segment 0 bases; nucleotides outside the gene matches: 0. The germline gives CDR1 SEHNR, CDR2 FQNEAQ (reference sequence). CDR3 bases: TGTGCCAGCAGCTTAGGACTAGCGGGGGCGAACACCGGGGAGCTGTTTTTT. It encodes CASSLGLAGANTGELFF.

The genes are TRBV2 and TRBJ2-1, with a weak D call TRBD2 (5 bases). Trimming stripped 6 bases from V and 2 bases from J, with 17 bases between. In germline, CDR1 is SNHLY, CDR2 FYNNEI. CDR3 length equals 16 residues. The CDR3 DNA reads TGTGCCAGCAGCCGAGCGGTCGGCTTTACCTACAATGAGCAGTTCTTC. The encoded protein is CASSRAVGFTYNEQFF.

This clone has a count of ten or more. The J gene is TRBJ2-4, the V gene TRBV14, with a weak D call TRBD2 (5 bases). Germline lookup yields CDR1 SGHDN and CDR2 FVKESK. V shed 4 bases and J shed 1 base, with 17 bases lying between them. The CDR3 has 17 residues. In DNA, the CDR3 is TGTGCCAGCAGCCCAAGATATCGGGGAAGGGCCAAAAACATTCAGTACTTC. It yields the protein CASSPRYRGRAKNIQYF.